This TCR beta chain originates from a study of beta chain features in type 1 diabetes. General observations from the study: The study found moderately but significantly shorter TCRB CDR3s in all four CD4+ subsets of Type 1 diabetes patients.

Germline CDR1 reads SEHNR; CDR2 reads FQNEAQ (reference sequence). Trimming shortened V by 4 bases and J by 4 bases, and 6 bases separated the two germline ends. The CDR3 spans 12 residues. Of note for this clone: What it binds is unknown.

The isolated RNA, all of it, was reverse transcribed, so expressed TCRB transcripts were what got sequenced. The method was immunoSEQ multiplex PCR; TCRdb's version includes in-frame clones alone and lacks a portion of them. This table holds more than 100,000 clones, roughly 10% found once. The chain recombines TRBV7-9 with TRBJ2-3, with a possible D match to TRBD2 (6 bases). This sequence originates from a man aged 30-40 years with type 1 diabetes. The sequenced sample consisted of central memory CD4+ T cells from blood. The DNA of the CDR3 is TGTGCCAGCAGCTGGGGGGCAGATACGCAGTATTTT. It encodes CASSWGADTQYF.